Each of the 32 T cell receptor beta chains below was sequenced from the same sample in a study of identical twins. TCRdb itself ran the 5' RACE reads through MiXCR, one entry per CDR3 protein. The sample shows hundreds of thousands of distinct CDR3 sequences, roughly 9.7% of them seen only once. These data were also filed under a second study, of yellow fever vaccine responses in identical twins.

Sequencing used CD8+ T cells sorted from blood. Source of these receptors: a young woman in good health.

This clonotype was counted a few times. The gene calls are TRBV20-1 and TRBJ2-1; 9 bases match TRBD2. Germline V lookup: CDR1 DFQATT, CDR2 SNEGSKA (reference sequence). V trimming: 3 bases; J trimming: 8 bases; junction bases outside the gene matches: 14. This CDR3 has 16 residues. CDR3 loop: CSASGLGLAFRDEQFF. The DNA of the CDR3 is TGCAGTGCTAGCGGCTTGGGACTAGCCTTTAGGGATGAGCAGTTCTTC.

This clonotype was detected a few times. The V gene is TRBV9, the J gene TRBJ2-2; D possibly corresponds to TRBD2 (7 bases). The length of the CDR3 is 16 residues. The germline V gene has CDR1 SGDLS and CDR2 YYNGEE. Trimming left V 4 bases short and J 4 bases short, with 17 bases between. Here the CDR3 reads CASSPQGGGVTGELFF. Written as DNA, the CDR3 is TGTGCCAGCAGCCCCCAGGGAGGGGGGGTCACCGGGGAGCTGTTTTTT. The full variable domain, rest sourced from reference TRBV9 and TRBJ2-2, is DSGVTQTPKHLITATGQRVTLRCSPRSGDLSVYWYQQSLDQGLQFLIQYYNGEERAKGNILERFSAQQFPDLHSELNLSSLELGDSALYFCASSPQGGGVTGELFFGEGSRLTVL.

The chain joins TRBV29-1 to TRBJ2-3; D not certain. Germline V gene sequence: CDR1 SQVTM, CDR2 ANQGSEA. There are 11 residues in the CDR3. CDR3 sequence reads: CLDRPADTQYF. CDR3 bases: TGCCTCGATCGCCCTGCCGATACGCAGTATTTT.

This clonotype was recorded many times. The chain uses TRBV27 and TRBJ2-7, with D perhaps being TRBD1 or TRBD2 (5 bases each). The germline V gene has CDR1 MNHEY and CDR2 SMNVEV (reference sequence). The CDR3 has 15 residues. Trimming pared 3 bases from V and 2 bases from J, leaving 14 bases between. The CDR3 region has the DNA TGTGCCAGCAGTTTTTGGCCCGGGGACCCCTACGAGCAGTACTTC. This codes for CASSFWPGDPYEQYF.

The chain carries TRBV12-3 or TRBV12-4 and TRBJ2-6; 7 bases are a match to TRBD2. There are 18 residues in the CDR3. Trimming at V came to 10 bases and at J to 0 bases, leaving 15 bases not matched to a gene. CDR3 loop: CAITSLGGDHSGANVLTF. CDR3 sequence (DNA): TGTGCCATCACCAGTTTGGGGGGGGACCACTCTGGGGCCAACGTCCTGACTTTC.

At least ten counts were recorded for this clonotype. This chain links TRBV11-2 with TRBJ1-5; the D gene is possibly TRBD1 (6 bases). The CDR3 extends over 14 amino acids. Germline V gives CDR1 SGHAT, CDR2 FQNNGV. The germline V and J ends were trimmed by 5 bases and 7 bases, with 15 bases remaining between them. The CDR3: CASSRGGASQPQHF. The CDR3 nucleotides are TGTGCCAGCAGCCGGGGGGGGGCCAGCCAGCCCCAGCATTTT. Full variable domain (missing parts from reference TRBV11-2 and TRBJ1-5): EAGVAQSPRYKIIEKRQSVAFWCNPISGHATLYWYQQILGQGPKLLIQFQNNGVVDDSQLPKDRFSAERLKGVDSTLKIQPAKLEDSAVYLCASSRGGASQPQHFGDGTRLSIL.

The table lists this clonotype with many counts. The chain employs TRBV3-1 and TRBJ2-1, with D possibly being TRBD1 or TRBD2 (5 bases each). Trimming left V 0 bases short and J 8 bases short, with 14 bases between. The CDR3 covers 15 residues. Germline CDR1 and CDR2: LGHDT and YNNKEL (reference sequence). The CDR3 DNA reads TGTGCCAGCAGCCAAGATGGGGACGCGTTACATGAGCAGTTCTTC. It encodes CASSQDGDALHEQFF.

The CDR3 coding sequence is TGTGCCAGCAGTTACTCGTCGGCGGGAGGGAAAATCTACGAGCAGTACTTC. It yields the protein CASSYSSAGGKIYEQYF. The chain has TRBV6-5 and TRBJ2-7, with 9 bases identical to TRBD2. The junction had 9 bases not matched to a gene; V was cut back by 0 bases and J by 3 bases. CDR3 length: 17 amino acids. The germline V gene has CDR1 MNHEY and CDR2 SVGAGI.

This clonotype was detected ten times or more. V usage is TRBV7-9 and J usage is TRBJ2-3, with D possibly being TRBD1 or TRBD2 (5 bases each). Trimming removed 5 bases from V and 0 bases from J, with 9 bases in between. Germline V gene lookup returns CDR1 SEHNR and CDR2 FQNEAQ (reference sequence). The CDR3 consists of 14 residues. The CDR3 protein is CASSPGTSTDTQYF. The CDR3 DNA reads TGTGCCAGCAGCCCGGGGACCAGCACAGATACGCAGTATTTT. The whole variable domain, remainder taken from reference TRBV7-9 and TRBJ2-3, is DTGVSQNPRHKITKRGQNVTFRCDPISEHNRLYWYRQTLGQGPEFLTYFQNEAQLEKSRLLSDRFSAERPKGSFSTLEIQRTEQGDSAMYLCASSPGTSTDTQYFGPGTRLTVL.

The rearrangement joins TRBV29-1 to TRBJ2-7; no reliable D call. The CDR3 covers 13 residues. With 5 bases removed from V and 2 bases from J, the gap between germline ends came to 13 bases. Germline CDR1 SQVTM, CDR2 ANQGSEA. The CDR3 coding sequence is TGCAGCGTTCTCGGTAGGTTAACCTACGAGCAGTACTTC. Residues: CSVLGRLTYEQYF.

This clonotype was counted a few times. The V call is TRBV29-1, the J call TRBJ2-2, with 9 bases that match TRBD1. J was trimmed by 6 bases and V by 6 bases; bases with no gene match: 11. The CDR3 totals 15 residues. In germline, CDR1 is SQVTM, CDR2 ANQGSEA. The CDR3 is CSVNLQGARAGELFF. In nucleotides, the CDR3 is TGCAGCGTGAATTTACAGGGGGCGCGTGCCGGGGAGCTGTTTTTT.

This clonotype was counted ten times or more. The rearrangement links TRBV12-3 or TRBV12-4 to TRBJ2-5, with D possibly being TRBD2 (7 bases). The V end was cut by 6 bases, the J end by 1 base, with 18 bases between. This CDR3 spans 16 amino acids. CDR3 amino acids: CASSPYRGGGQETQYF. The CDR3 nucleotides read TGTGCCAGCAGCCCTTATCGGGGAGGGGGCCAAGAGACCCAGTACTTC.

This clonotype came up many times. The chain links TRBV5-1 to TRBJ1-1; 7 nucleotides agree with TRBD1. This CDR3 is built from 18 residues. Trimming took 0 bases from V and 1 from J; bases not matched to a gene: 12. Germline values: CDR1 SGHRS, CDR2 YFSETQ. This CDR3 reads CASSLEGWDRSSNTEAFF. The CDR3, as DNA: TGCGCCAGCAGCTTGGAAGGTTGGGACAGATCATCGAACACTGAAGCTTTCTTT.

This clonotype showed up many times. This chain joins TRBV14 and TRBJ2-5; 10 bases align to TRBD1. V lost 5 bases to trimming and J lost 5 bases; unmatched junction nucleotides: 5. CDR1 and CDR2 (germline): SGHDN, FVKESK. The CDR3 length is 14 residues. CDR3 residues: CASSLTGGWETQYF. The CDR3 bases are TGTGCCAGCAGCTTGACAGGGGGCTGGGAGACCCAGTACTTC.

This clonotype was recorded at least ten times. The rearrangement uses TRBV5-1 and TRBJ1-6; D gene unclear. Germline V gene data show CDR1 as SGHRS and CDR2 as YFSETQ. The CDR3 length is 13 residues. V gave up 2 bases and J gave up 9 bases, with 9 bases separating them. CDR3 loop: CASSFEGGSPLHF. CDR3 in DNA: TGCGCCAGCAGCTTCGAAGGCGGTTCACCCCTCCACTTT.

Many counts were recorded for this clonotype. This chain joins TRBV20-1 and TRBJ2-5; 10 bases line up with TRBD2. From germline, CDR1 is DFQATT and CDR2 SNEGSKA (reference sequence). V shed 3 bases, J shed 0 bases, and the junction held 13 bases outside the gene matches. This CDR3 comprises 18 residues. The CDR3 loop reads CSASPWASGRRDQETQYF. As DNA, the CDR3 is TGCAGTGCTAGTCCCTGGGCTAGCGGGAGAAGAGACCAAGAGACCCAGTACTTC.

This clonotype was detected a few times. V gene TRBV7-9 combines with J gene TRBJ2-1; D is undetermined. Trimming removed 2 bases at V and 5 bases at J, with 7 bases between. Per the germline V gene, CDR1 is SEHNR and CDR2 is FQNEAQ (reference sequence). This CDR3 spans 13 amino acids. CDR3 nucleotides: TGTGCCAGCAGCTTATTTCTAGACAATGAGCAGTTCTTC. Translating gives CASSLFLDNEQFF.

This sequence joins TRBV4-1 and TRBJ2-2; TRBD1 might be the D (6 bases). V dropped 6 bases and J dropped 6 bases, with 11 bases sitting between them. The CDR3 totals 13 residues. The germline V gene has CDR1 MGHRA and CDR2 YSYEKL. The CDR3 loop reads CASRIAGAGELFF. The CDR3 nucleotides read TGCGCCAGCAGAATAGCAGGGGCCGGGGAGCTGTTTTTT.

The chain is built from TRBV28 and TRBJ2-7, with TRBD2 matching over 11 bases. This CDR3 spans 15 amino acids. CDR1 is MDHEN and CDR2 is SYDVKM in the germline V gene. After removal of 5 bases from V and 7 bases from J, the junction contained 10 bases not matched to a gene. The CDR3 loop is CASSPPSTSGIEQYF. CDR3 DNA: TGTGCCAGCAGTCCCCCCTCGACTAGCGGGATTGAGCAGTACTTC. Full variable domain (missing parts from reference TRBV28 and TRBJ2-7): DVKVTQSSRYLVKRTGEKVFLECVQDMDHENMFWYRQDPGLGLRLIYFSYDVKMKEKGDIPEGYSVSREKKERFSLILESASTNQTSMYLCASSPPSTSGIEQYFGPGTRLTVT.

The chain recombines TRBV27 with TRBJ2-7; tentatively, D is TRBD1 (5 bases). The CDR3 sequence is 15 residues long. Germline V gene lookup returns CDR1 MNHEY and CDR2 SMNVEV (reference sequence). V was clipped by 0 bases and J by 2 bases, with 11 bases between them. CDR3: CASSLSGDFPYEQYF. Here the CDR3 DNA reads TGTGCCAGCAGTTTATCAGGGGATTTCCCCTACGAGCAGTACTTC.

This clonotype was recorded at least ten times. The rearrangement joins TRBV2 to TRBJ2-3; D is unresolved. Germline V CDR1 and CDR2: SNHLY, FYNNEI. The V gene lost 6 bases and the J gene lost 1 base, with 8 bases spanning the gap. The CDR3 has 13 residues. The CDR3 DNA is TGTGCCAGCAGGGAGTTAGGCACAGATACGCAGTATTTT. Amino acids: CASRELGTDTQYF.

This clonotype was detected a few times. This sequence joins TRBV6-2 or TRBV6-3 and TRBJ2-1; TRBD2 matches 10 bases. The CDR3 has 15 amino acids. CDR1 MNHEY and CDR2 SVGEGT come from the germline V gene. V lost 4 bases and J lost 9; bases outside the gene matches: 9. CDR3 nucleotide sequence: TGTGCCAGCAGTTCGGGAAGCGGGGGGGCTTCTGAGCAGTTCTTC. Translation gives CASSSGSGGASEQFF.

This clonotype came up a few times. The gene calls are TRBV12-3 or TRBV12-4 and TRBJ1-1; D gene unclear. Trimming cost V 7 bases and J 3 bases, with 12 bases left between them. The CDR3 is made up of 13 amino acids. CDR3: CASTLGGYTEAFF. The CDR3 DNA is TGTGCCAGCACCCTGGGTGGTTACACTGAAGCTTTCTTT.

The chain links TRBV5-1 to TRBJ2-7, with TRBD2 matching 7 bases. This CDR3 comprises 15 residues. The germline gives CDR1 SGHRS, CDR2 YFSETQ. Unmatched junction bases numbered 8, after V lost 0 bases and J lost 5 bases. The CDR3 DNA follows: TGCGCCAGCAGCTTGGGGCCAGGCGGGAGCCACGAGCAGTACTTC. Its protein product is CASSLGPGGSHEQYF.

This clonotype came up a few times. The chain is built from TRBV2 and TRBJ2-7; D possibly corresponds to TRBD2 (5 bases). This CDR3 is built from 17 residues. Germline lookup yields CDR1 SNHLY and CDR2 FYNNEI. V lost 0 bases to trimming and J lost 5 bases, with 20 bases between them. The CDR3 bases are TGTGCCAGCAGTGAAGCGCTAGCTGGGGTACAGCTCAACGAGCAGTACTTC. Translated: CASSEALAGVQLNEQYF.

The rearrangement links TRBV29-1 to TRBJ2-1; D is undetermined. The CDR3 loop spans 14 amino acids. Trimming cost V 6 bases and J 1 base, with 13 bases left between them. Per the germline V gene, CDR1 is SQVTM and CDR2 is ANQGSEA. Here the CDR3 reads CSVYGGQSYNEQFF. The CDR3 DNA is TGCAGCGTATATGGCGGTCAGTCCTACAATGAGCAGTTCTTC.

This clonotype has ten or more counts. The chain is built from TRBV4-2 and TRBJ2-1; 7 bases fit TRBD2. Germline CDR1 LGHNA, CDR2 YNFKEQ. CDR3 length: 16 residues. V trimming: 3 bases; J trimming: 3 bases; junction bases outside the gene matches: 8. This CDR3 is CASSHSSGTVYNEQFF. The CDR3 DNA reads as TGTGCCAGCAGCCACTCCAGCGGGACTGTCTACAATGAGCAGTTCTTC.

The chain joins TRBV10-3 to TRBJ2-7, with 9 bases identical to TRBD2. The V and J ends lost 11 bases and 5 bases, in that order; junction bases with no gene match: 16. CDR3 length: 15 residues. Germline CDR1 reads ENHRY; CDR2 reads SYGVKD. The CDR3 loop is CAGSPSGNPIHEQYF. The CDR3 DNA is TGTGCCGGGTCGCCTAGCGGGAACCCTATCCACGAGCAGTACTTC.

CDR3 DNA: TGTACCCTCTGCCCCGGACTAGCGGGACTAAACACCGGGGAGCTGTTTTTT. Translated: CTLCPGLAGLNTGELFF. The chain employs TRBV2 and TRBJ2-2, with 12 bases matching TRBD2. The CDR3 spans 17 residues. CDR1 SNHLY and CDR2 FYNNEI come from the germline V gene.

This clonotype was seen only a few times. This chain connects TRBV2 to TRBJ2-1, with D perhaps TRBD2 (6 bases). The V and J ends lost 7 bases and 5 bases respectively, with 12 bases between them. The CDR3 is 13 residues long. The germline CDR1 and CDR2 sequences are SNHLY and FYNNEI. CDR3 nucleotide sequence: TGTGCCAGCAACCCTGGGGGGAACAATGAGCAGTTCTTC. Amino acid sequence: CASNPGGNNEQFF.

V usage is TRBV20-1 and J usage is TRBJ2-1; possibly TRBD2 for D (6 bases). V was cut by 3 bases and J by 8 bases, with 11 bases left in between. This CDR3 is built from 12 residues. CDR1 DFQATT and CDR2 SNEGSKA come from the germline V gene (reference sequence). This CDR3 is CSARGLADEQFF. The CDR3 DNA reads TGCAGTGCTAGGGGCTTAGCGGATGAGCAGTTCTTC.

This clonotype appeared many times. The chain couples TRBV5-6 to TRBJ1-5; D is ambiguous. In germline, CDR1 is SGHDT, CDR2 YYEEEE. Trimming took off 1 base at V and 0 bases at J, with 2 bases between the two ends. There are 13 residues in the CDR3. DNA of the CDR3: TGTGCCAGCAGCTTGTATAGCAATCAGCCCCAGCATTTT. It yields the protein CASSLYSNQPQHF.